The 31 T cell receptor beta chains given below trace back to one sample, sequenced in a study of blood T cells in healthy people across ages. PCR was performed a second time for about 7 to 11 cycles using a sample-barcoded 5' primer and a J-beta primer mix. MiXCR was run by TCRdb on the 5' RACE reads, yielding one entry per CDR3 protein. The sample lists fewer than 2,000,000 distinct CDR3 sequences; about 35% were seen once. Input material: blood. These receptors came from a woman in her twenties or thirties in good health.

V gene TRBV9 combines with J gene TRBJ2-1; 9 nucleotides agree with TRBD2. In germline, CDR1 is SGDLS, CDR2 YYNGEE. V gave up 1 base and J gave up 10 bases; unmatched junction bases: 9. This CDR3 spans 15 amino acids. This CDR3 reads CASSVRSREGSEQFF. DNA for the CDR3: TGTGCCAGCAGCGTAAGATCGCGGGAGGGCTCAGAGCAGTTCTTC.

The chain uses TRBV2 and TRBJ1-2; a possible D gene is TRBD1 (5 bases). Looked up from germline, CDR1 is SNHLY and CDR2 is FYNNEI. Between the trimmed V and J ends, which lost 0 bases and 3 bases, there was a span of 11 bases. The CDR3 sequence is 15 residues long. The CDR3 reads CASSEARVGDYGYTF. The CDR3 DNA sequence: TGTGCCAGCAGTGAAGCCAGGGTTGGGGACTATGGCTACACCTTC.

This clonotype has just a few counts. This chain joins TRBV6-1 and TRBJ1-1; D unclear. Trimming stripped 1 base from V and 5 bases from J, with 14 bases between. This CDR3 has 15 residues. The germline V gene encodes CDR1 MNHNS and CDR2 SASEGT. The DNA for the CDR3 is TGTGCCAGCAGTGAAGAAACAAACCGAAGGACTGAAGCTTTCTTT. Translation: CASSEETNRRTEAFF.

This chain links TRBV7-6 with TRBJ1-2; possibly TRBD1 for D (5 bases). V was trimmed by 8 bases and J by 7 bases, leaving 11 bases between them. This CDR3 has 11 amino acids. Germline CDR1 SGHVS, CDR2 FNYEAQ. The CDR3 DNA reads as TGTGCCAGCGGAAAGGGGACTGGCTACACCTTC. Translated: CASGKGTGYTF.

Within the sample, this clonotype is medium-sized (0.01 to 0.1%). CDR3 region: CASSLSGSSGETQYF. CDR3 nucleotides: TGTGCCAGCAGCTTGAGCGGGAGTTCGGGAGAGACCCAGTACTTC. The chain is built from TRBV7-2 and TRBJ2-5; 8 positions match TRBD2. The CDR3 extends over 15 amino acids. J was trimmed by 4 bases and V by 3 bases; bases with no gene match: 7. CDR1 is SGHTA, CDR2 FQGNSA, per germline.

CDR3 sequence reads: CSARDVRDTMNTEAFF. The CDR3 DNA sequence: TGCAGTGCTAGAGATGTCCGGGACACAATGAACACTGAAGCTTTCTTT. V is TRBV20-1 and J is TRBJ1-1; tentatively, D is TRBD1 (6 bases). The CDR3 loop spans 16 amino acids. The germline V gene has CDR1 DFQATT and CDR2 SNEGSKA (reference sequence). Trimming took off 0 bases at V and 0 bases at J, with 14 bases between the two ends.

In its sample, this clonotype was seen a few times. The rearrangement joins TRBV27 to TRBJ1-2; the match to TRBD1 covers 8 bases. Germline loops: CDR1 MNHEY, CDR2 SMNVEV (reference sequence). The junction had 8 bases not matched to a gene; V was cut back by 4 bases and J by 7 bases. The CDR3 is 14 amino acids. The chain's CDR3 is CASSSSGQGTGYTF. CDR3 nucleotide sequence: TGTGCCAGCAGTTCATCAGGACAGGGAACTGGCTACACCTTC.

A word on this clonotype: This clone may be a read error of a much larger clone one base away. V and J are TRBV7-2 and TRBJ2-3; no clear D gene. In germline, CDR1 is SGHTA, CDR2 FQGNSA. The CDR3 runs 15 residues. The V and J ends lost 5 bases and 4 bases respectively, with 16 bases between them. CDR3 sequence: CASSVREPTADTQYF. In DNA form, the CDR3 reads TGTGCCAGCAGCGTAAGGGAACCCACGGCAGATACGCAGTATTTT.

The V and J genes are TRBV6-6 and TRBJ2-1; D is unresolved. This CDR3 contains 16 residues. The V gene lost 0 bases and the J gene lost 0 bases, with 9 bases spanning the gap. Germline CDR1 and CDR2: MNHNY and SVGAGI (reference sequence). The CDR3 protein is CASSYSLHSSYNEQFF. The CDR3 DNA follows: TGTGCCAGCAGTTACTCGTTGCATAGCTCCTACAATGAGCAGTTCTTC.

The rearrangement links TRBV10-3 to TRBJ2-3; D not resolved. V lost 4 bases and J lost 2, with 13 bases in between. Germline CDR1 is ENHRY and CDR2 is SYGVKD. The CDR3 length is 15 residues. Here the CDR3 DNA reads TGTGCCATCAGTGTATCCCCATCTGCCACAGATACGCAGTATTTT. This gives the protein CAISVSPSATDTQYF.

This clonotype was seen a handful of times. The J gene is TRBJ1-4, the V gene TRBV7-9, with a possible D match to TRBD1 (6 bases). V gave up 5 bases and J gave up 6 bases, with 22 bases separating them. Per the germline V gene, CDR1 is SEHNR and CDR2 is FQNEAQ (reference sequence). The length of the CDR3 is 17 residues. In DNA form, the CDR3 reads TGTGCCAGCAGCCCAGGGCGTTGGGGGGGGCAGGATGAAAAACTGTTTTTT. This gives the protein CASSPGRWGGQDEKLFF.

The genes are TRBV2 and TRBJ1-2; the D gene is possibly TRBD1 (6 bases). Per germline, CDR1 SNHLY and CDR2 FYNNEI. CDR3 length: 15 residues. V was trimmed by 8 bases and J by 4 bases, leaving 20 bases between them. For the CDR3, the DNA is TGTGCCAGCGGACCCCCTTGGGACAACATCTATGGCTACACCTTC. Amino acids: CASGPPWDNIYGYTF.

This clonotype was detected a few times. The chain has TRBV20-1 and TRBJ1-2; D is perhaps TRBD1 (6 bases). The germline V gene has CDR1 DFQATT and CDR2 SNEGSKA (reference sequence). The CDR3 has 12 residues. V was trimmed by 6 bases and J by 8 bases, leaving 16 bases between them. The CDR3 sequence: CSAKSTGYGYTF. CDR3 DNA sequence: TGCAGTGCGAAGTCCACAGGGTACGGCTACACCTTC.

The CDR3 loop reads CASSLIGTGRHGYTF. DNA of the CDR3: TGTGCCAGCAGCTTAATAGGGACGGGGAGACATGGCTACACCTTC. The gene calls are TRBV7-2 and TRBJ1-2; a possible D gene is TRBD1 (5 bases). The germline V and J ends were trimmed by 2 bases and 6 bases, with 16 bases remaining between them. This CDR3 spans 15 amino acids. CDR1 and CDR2 (germline): SGHTA, FQGNSA.

This clonotype has only a few counts. The chain recombines TRBV6-4 with TRBJ1-6, with D hard to call. The V end lost 2 bases, the J end lost 6 bases, and 14 bases lay between the germline ends. CDR3 length equals 16 residues. CDR1 MRHNA and CDR2 SNTAGT come from the germline V gene. The CDR3, as DNA: TGTGCCAGCAGTGACCGCGGGCCGTGGCTTAATTCACCCCTCCACTTT. This sequence encodes CASSDRGPWLNSPLHF.

Concerning this clonotype itself: This may come from a read error, since a much larger clone is one base off. The J gene is TRBJ2-3, the V gene TRBV7-9, with TRBD2 identical over 7 bases. CDR1 is SEHNR, CDR2 FQNEAQ, per germline (reference sequence). The ends lost 5 bases at V and 4 bases at J; junction bases unmatched: 3. The CDR3 is 13 residues long. This chain's CDR3 is CASSGDYSDTQYF. CDR3 DNA: TGTGCCAGCAGCGGGGACTACTCAGATACGCAGTATTTT.

The V call is TRBV10-3, the J call TRBJ2-3; D remains unclear. The germline CDR1 and CDR2 sequences are ENHRY and SYGVKD. V was pared by 1 base and J by 1 base, with 9 bases between. The CDR3 extends over 15 amino acids. CDR3 nucleotides: TGTGCCATCAGTGAGTTAAACACACGCACAGATACGCAGTATTTT. The encoded protein is CAISELNTRTDTQYF.

This clonotype was observed a few times. The rearrangement links TRBV4-1 to TRBJ1-2, with TRBD1 identical over 8 bases. Germline values: CDR1 MGHRA, CDR2 YSYEKL. The J segment lost 8 bases and the V segment lost 3 bases, leaving 14 bases of the junction unmatched. The CDR3 contains 16 residues. The CDR3, as DNA: TGCGCCAGCAGCCATCCCTACAAGAACAGGGACAGGGGCTACACCTTC. Translated: CASSHPYKNRDRGYTF.

A few counts support this clonotype. The V and J genes are TRBV10-3 and TRBJ2-3; 9 bases match TRBD2. The CDR3 is 15 amino acids. The trim removed 10 bases at V and 4 bases at J, leaving 12 bases unmatched. Germline V CDR1 and CDR2: ENHRY, SYGVKD. The CDR3 here is CATLGSGGYADTQYF. The CDR3 DNA reads TGTGCCACCCTGGGTAGCGGGGGATACGCAGATACGCAGTATTTT.

This clonotype showed up just a few times. A junction end diverges from the germline sequence, so it may reflect a read error. V is TRBV3-1 and J is TRBJ2-1, with TRBD2 matching 7 bases. The CDR3 runs 16 residues. CDR1 and CDR2 from the germline V gene are LGHDT and YNNKEL (reference sequence). The CDR3 is CASSQVSAGRSNGQFF. The CDR3 DNA follows: TGTGCCAGCAGCCAAGTTTCAGCGGGGAGATCAAATGGGCAGTTCTTC.

Points on this clonotype: A junction end diverges from the germline sequence, so it may reflect a read error. The genes are TRBV7-2 and TRBJ2-2; tentatively, D is TRBD1 (6 bases). CDR3 length: 15 residues. The germline V gene encodes CDR1 SGHTA and CDR2 FQGNSA. CDR3 nucleotide sequence: TGTGCCAGCAGTCCATGGGGGCCGAACACCGGGGAGCCGTTTTTT. It is translated as CASSPWGPNTGEPFF. Full variable domain (rest looked up from reference TRBV7-2 and TRBJ2-2): GAGVSQSPSNKVTEKGKDVELRCDPISGHTALYWYRQSLGQGLEFLIYFQGNSAPDKSGLPSDRFSAERTGGSVSTLTIQRTQQEDSAVYLCASSPWGPNTGEPFFGEGSRLTVL.

A few counts support this clonotype. This chain joins TRBV3-1 and TRBJ2-5, with D possibly called TRBD1 or TRBD2 (5 bases each). The germline gives CDR1 LGHDT, CDR2 YNNKEL (reference sequence). The CDR3 spans 14 residues. Deletions cut 4 bases from V and 5 bases from J, with 14 bases between. Here the CDR3 reads CASSPRDGRETQYF. The CDR3 nucleotides read TGTGCCAGCAGCCCCCGGGACGGTCGGGAGACCCAGTACTTC.

This clonotype has just a few counts. This chain uses TRBV27 with TRBJ2-5; the D gene is possibly TRBD2 (5 bases). This CDR3 region has 15 residues. Germline CDR1 reads MNHEY; CDR2 reads SMNVEV (reference sequence). Trimming removed 8 bases at V and 5 bases at J, with 21 bases between. The CDR3 is CASQWTPGSGETQYF. The CDR3 coding sequence is TGTGCCAGCCAATGGACTCCGGGATCAGGCGAGACCCAGTACTTC.

As to this clonotype: With a much larger clone just one base away, this may be a read error. The V call is TRBV6-1, the J call TRBJ2-7; D may match TRBD1 or TRBD2 (5 bases each). Germline V gives CDR1 MNHNS, CDR2 SASEGT. The CDR3 consists of 14 residues. The CDR3 loop reads CAGSQVGTTYEQYF. The CDR3 nucleotides read TGTGCCGGCAGTCAAGTCGGGACCACCTACGAGCAGTACTTC.

The chain employs TRBV20-1 and TRBJ2-5; the D is unclear. There are 12 residues in the CDR3. Germline CDR1 and CDR2: DFQATT and SNEGSKA (reference sequence). V lost 0 bases, J lost 0 bases, and 2 bases lay in between. CDR3: CSARDHQETQYF. Written as DNA, the CDR3 is TGCAGTGCTAGAGATCACCAAGAGACCCAGTACTTC.

This chain uses TRBV20-1 with TRBJ2-3; perhaps TRBD2 as D (5 bases). Germline V CDR1 and CDR2: DFQATT, SNEGSKA (reference sequence). Trimming took 6 bases from V and 2 from J, leaving 15 bases between them. This CDR3 spans 14 amino acids. The CDR3 here is CSAIGLAHTDTQYF. In nucleotides, the CDR3 is TGCAGTGCCATCGGGCTAGCACACACAGATACGCAGTATTTT.

The rearrangement links TRBV27 to TRBJ2-3; 11 bases line up with TRBD2. The germline V gene has CDR1 MNHEY and CDR2 SMNVEV (reference sequence). V lost 5 bases and J lost 6; bases outside the gene matches: 13. The CDR3 totals 17 residues. Here the CDR3 reads CASSLVPLAGADDTQYF. The CDR3 bases are TGTGCCAGCAGTCTGGTCCCACTAGCGGGAGCGGACGATACGCAGTATTTT.

Details on this clonotype: A junction boundary mismatches the germline segment, possibly from a read error. The rearrangement joins TRBV4-1 to TRBJ1-2, with unresolved D. Germline CDR1 reads MGHRA; CDR2 reads YSYEKL. The CDR3 extends over 14 amino acids. The CDR3 region is CASNQVTGSYGYTF. DNA for the CDR3: TGCGCCAGCAACCAAGTCACGGGGAGCTATGGCTACACCTTC.

The gene calls are TRBV28 and TRBJ2-5; D unresolved. Germline V gene sequence: CDR1 MDHEN, CDR2 SYDVKM. The V and J ends lost 2 bases and 6 bases respectively, with 13 bases between them. The CDR3 consists of 14 residues. CDR3 sequence (DNA): TGTGCCAGCAGTTTACCCACAGCGATACAGACCCAGTACTTC. This sequence encodes CASSLPTAIQTQYF.

This chain joins TRBV20-1 and TRBJ2-5, with D perhaps assigned TRBD1 or TRBD2 (5 bases each). V was trimmed by 2 bases and J by 2 bases, leaving 21 bases between them. Germline V gene sequence: CDR1 DFQATT, CDR2 SNEGSKA (reference sequence). The CDR3 length is 17 residues. CDR3 DNA: TGCAGTGCTAGATCCCTGCACGGCCGGGGCTTACAAGAGACCCAGTACTTC. Its protein product is CSARSLHGRGLQETQYF.

Comment on this clonotype: A read error may be the cause here, since a much bigger clone is one base away. This chain connects TRBV4-2 to TRBJ2-7, with TRBD1 matching over 9 bases. Germline CDR1 is LGHNA and CDR2 is YNFKEQ. The CDR3 is 17 amino acids. J gave up 5 bases and V 1 base, and 12 bases lay outside the gene matches. The CDR3 sequence: CASSQGPTGTGCNEQYF. For the CDR3, the DNA is TGTGCCAGCAGCCAAGGCCCGACCGGGACAGGGTGCAACGAGCAGTACTTC.